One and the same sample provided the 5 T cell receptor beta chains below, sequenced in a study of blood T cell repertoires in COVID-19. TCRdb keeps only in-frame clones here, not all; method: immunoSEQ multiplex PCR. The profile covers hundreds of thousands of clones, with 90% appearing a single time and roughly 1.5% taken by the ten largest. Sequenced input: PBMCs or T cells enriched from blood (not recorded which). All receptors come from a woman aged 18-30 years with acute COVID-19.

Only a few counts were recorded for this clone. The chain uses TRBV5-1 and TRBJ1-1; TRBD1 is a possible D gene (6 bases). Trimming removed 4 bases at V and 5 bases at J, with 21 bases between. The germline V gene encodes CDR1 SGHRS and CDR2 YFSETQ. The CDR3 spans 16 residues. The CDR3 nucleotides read TGCGCCAGCAGCCATAAACAGGGTTTGGCGGGTACTGAAGCTTTCTTT. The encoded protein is CASSHKQGLAGTEAFF.

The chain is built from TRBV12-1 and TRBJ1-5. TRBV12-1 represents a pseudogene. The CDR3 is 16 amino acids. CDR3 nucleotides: TGTGCCAGCAGAGGGAGGTCCAACGTGTACAATCAGCCCCAGCATTTT. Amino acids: CASRGRSNVYNQPQHF.

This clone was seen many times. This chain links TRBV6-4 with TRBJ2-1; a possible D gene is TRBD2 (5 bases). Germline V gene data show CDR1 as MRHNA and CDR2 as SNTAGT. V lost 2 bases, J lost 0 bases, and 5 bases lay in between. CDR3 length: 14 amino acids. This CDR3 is CASSDGSSYNEQFF. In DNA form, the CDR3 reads TGTGCCAGCAGTGACGGGAGCTCCTACAATGAGCAGTTCTTC.

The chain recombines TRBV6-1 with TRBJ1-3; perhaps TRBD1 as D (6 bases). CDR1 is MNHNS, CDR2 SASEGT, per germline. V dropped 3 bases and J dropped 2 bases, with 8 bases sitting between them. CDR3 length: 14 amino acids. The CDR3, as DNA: TGTGCCAGCAGTGATACAGGGACTGGAAACACCATATATTTT. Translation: CASSDTGTGNTIYF.

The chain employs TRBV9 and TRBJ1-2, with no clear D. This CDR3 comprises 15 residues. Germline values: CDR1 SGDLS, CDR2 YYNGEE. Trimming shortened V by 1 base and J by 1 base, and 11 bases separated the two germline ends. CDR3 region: CASSVSGLDNYGYTF. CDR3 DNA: TGTGCCAGCAGCGTATCAGGACTGGATAACTATGGCTACACCTTC.